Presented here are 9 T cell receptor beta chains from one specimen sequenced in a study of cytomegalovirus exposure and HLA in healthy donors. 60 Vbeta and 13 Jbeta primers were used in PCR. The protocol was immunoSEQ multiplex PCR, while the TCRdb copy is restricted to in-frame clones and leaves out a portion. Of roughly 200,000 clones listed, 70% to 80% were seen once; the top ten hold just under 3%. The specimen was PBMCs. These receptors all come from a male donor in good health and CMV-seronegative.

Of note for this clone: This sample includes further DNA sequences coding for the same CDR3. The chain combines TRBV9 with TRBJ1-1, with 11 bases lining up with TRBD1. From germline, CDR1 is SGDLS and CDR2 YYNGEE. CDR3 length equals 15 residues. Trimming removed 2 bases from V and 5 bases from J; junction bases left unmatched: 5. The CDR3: CASSVGTGGRTEAFF. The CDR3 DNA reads TGTGCCAGCAGCGTCGGGACAGGGGGAAGGACTGAAGCTTTCTTT. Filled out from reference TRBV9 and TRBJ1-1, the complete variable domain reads DSGVTQTPKHLITATGQRVTLRCSPRSGDLSVYWYQQSLDQGLQFLIQYYNGEERAKGNILERFSAQQFPDLHSELNLSSLELGDSALYFCASSVGTGGRTEAFFGQGTRLTVV.

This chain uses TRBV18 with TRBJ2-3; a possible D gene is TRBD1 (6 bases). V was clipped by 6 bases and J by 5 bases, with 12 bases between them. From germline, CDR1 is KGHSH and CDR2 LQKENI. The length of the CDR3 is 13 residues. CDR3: CASSPAGEDTQYF. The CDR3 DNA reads TGTGCCAGCTCCCCGGCAGGGGAAGATACGCAGTATTTT.

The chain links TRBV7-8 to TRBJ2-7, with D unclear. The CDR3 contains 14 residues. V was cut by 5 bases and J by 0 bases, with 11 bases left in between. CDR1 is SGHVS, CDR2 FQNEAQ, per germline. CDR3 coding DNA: TGTGCCAGCAGCATGCTGGGCTACTCCTACGAGCAGTACTTC. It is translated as CASSMLGYSYEQYF.

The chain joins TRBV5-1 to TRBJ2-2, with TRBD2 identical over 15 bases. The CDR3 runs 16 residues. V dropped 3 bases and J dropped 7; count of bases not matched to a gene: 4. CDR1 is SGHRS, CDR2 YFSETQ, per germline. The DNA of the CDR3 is TGCGCCAGCAGCTGGACTAGCGGGAGGGCCGGCGGGGAGCTGTTTTTT. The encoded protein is CASSWTSGRAGGELFF.

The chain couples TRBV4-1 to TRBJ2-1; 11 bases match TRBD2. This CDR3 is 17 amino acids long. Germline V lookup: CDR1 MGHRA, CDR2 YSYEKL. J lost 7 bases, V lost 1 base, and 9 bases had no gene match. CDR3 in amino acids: CASSQAEISGGANEQFF. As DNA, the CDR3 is TGCGCCAGCAGCCAAGCGGAGATTAGCGGGGGGGCAAATGAGCAGTTCTTC.

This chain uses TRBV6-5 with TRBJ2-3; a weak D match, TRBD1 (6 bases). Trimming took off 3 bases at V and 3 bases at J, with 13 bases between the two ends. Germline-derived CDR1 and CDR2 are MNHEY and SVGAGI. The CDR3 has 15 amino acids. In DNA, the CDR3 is TGTGCCAGCAGTTATCAGGGGCGGAATACAGATACGCAGTATTTT. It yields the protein CASSYQGRNTDTQYF.

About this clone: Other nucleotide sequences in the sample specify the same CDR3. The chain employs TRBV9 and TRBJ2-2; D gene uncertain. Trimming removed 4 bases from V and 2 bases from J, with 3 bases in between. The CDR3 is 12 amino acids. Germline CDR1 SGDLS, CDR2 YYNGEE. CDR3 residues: CASSLNTGELFF. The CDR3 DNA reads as TGTGCCAGCAGCTTAAACACCGGGGAGCTGTTTTTT.

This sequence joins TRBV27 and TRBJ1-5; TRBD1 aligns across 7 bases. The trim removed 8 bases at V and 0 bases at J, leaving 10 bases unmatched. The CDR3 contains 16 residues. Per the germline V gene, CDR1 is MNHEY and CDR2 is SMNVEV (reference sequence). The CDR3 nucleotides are TGTGCCAGCGGATTTTACAGGGGAGGTAGCAATCAGCCCCAGCATTTT. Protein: CASGFYRGGSNQPQHF.

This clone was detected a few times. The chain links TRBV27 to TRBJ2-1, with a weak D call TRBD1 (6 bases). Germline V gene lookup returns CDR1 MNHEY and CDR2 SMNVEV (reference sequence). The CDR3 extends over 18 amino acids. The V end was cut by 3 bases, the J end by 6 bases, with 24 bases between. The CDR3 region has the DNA TGTGCCAGCAGTTTGCGAAGGGGTTTCCAGGGGCCGGGCAATGAGCAGTTCTTC. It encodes CASSLRRGFQGPGNEQFF.